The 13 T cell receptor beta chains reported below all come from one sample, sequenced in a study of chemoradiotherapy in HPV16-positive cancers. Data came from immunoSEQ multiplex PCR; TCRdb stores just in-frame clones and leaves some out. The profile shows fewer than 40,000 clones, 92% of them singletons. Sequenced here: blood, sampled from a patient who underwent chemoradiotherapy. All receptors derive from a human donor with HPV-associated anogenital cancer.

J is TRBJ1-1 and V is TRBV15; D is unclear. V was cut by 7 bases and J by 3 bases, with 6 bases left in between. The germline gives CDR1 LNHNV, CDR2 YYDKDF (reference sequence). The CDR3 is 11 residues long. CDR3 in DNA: TGTGCCACCAAGACCTACACTGAAGCTTTCTTT. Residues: CATKTYTEAFF.

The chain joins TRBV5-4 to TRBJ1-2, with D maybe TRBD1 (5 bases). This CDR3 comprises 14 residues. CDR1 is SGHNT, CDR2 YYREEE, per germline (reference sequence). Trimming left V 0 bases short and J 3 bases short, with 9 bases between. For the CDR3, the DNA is TGTGCCAGCAGCTTGGGGGGGGACGACTATGGCTACACCTTC. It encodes CASSLGGDDYGYTF.

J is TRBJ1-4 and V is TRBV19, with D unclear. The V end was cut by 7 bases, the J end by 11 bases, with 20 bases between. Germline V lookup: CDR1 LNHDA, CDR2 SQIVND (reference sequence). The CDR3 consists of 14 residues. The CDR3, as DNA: TGTGCCAGTAACCCCGAAGGAGGGCTCGGGAAACTGTTTTTT. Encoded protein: CASNPEGGLGKLFF.

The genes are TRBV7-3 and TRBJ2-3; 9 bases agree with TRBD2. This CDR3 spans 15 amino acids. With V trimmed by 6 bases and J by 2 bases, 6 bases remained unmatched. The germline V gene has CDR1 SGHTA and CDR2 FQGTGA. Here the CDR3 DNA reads TGTGCCAGCAGTGATAGCGGGGGAAACACAGATACGCAGTATTTT. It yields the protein CASSDSGGNTDTQYF.

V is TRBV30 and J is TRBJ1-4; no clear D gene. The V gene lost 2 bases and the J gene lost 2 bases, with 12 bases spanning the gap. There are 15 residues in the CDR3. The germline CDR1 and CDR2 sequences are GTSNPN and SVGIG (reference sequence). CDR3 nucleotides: TGTGCCTGGAGTAACGGCCTGGGGACTAATGAAAAACTGTTTTTT. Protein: CAWSNGLGTNEKLFF.

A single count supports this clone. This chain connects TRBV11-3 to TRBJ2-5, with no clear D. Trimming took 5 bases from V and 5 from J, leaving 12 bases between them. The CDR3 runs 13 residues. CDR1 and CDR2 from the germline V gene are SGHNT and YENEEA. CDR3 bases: TGTGCCAGCAGCCCGGGCCCCGTGGAGACCCAGTACTTC. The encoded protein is CASSPGPVETQYF.

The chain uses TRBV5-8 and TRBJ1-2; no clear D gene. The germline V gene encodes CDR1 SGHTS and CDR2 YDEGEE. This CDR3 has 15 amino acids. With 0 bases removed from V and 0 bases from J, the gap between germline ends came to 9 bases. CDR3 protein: CASSLDLSPNYGYTF. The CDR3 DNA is TGTGCCAGCAGCTTGGATCTCAGCCCTAACTATGGCTACACCTTC.

The CDR3: CASSQRQSPDEQFF. CDR3 nucleotide sequence: TGTGCCAGCAGCCAACGCCAATCCCCCGATGAGCAGTTCTTC. The rearrangement joins TRBV7-8 to TRBJ2-1; no definite D call. This CDR3 region has 14 residues. Germline values: CDR1 SGHVS, CDR2 FQNEAQ. Between the trimmed V and J ends, which lost 5 bases and 8 bases, there was a span of 16 bases.

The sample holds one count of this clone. The CDR3, as DNA: TGCGCCAGCAGCCGACTCCGGGACCTCACGGGCTACACCTTC. This codes for CASSRLRDLTGYTF. The rearrangement joins TRBV5-1 to TRBJ1-2; D may be TRBD1 (5 bases). Germline CDR1 is SGHRS and CDR2 is YFSETQ. V lost 4 bases to trimming and J lost 8 bases, with 18 bases between them. CDR3 size: 14 residues.

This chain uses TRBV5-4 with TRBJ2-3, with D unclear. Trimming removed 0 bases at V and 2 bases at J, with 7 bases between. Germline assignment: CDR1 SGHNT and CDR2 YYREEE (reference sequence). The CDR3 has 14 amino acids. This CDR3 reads CASSLEMTTDTQYF. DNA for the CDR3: TGTGCCAGCAGCTTGGAAATGACCACAGATACGCAGTATTTT.

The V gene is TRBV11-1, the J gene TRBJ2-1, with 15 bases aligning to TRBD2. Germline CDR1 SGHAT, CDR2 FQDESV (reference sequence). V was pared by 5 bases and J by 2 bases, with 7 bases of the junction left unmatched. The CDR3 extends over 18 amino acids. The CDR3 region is CASSPRTSGGAAYNEQFF. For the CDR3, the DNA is TGTGCCAGCAGCCCTAGGACTAGCGGGGGGGCGGCCTACAATGAGCAGTTCTTC.

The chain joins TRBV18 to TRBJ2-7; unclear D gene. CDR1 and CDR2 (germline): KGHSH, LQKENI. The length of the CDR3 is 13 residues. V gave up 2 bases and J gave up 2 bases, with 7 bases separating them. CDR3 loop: CASSPNTAYEQYF. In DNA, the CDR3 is TGTGCCAGCTCACCAAACACGGCCTACGAGCAGTACTTC.

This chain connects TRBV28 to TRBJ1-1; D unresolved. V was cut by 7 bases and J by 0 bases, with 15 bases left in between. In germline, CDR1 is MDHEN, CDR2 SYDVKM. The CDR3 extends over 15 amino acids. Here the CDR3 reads CASTLKAGMNTEAFF. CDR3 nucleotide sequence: TGTGCCAGCACCCTAAAAGCCGGGATGAACACTGAAGCTTTCTTT.